The 17 T cell receptor beta chains below were found in one sample sequenced in a study of T cells in Graves' hyperthyroidism and ophthalmopathy (dated by TCRdb to about 2019). The library was made by multiplex PCR. Data came from an Illumina HiSeq 2000. The TCR beta CDR3 regions were amplified from RNA transcripts. A first-round RT-PCR of the TCR CDR3 used the HTBI primer set with the Qiagen OneStep RT-PCR kit. TCRdb reprocessing: public reads trimmed at Q25 with fastp, clones called with MiXCR, in-frame beta chains kept. Records with the same CDR3 protein are collapsed into one entry carrying the most frequent genes and DNA. Here the sample has roughly 700,000 distinct CDR3 sequences; roughly 17% occur a single time. The top ten hold roughly 16% of the sample. Input material: blood. All receptors derive from a man aged 45-65 years with Graves' hyperthyroidism.

For this clonotype: A much larger clone is a single base away; this may be a read error. The rearrangement links TRBV7-8 to TRBJ1-2; 9 positions agree with TRBD1. The CDR3 is 15 amino acids. Looked up from germline, CDR1 is SGHVS and CDR2 is FQNEAQ. The DNA of the CDR3 is TGTACCAGCAGCCCAGACGACAGGGGGGTCTATGGCTACACCTTC. This codes for CTSSPDDRGVYGYTF.

In its sample, this clonotype was seen many times. The V call is TRBV12-3 or TRBV12-4, the J call TRBJ2-2, with 11 bases fitting TRBD2. Trimming took 6 bases from V and 7 from J; bases not matched to a gene: 10. CDR3 length: 16 amino acids. The CDR3 protein is CASSLTSGSTSGELFF. CDR3 sequence (DNA): TGTGCCAGCAGCCTCACTAGCGGGAGTACGAGCGGGGAGCTGTTTTTT.

This clonotype has a count of ten or more. The CDR3 sequence is CASSLERGPGETQYF. The CDR3 DNA follows: TGTGCCAGCAGCTTAGAGAGGGGCCCGGGGGAGACCCAGTACTTC. The chain uses TRBV11-2 and TRBJ2-5; D tentatively fits TRBD1 or TRBD2 (5 bases each). This CDR3 has 15 amino acids. The V end lost 0 bases, the J end lost 5 bases, and 13 bases lay between the germline ends. Per the germline V gene, CDR1 is SGHAT and CDR2 is FQNNGV.

This clonotype was counted ten times or more. This sequence joins TRBV12-3 or TRBV12-4 and TRBJ2-5; tentative D call: TRBD1 (5 bases). Between the trimmed V and J ends, which lost 2 bases and 0 bases, there was a span of 10 bases. CDR3 size: 15 residues. The CDR3 bases are TGTGCCAGCAGTTTAAATTCAGGGTACCAAGAGACCCAGTACTTC. The encoded protein is CASSLNSGYQETQYF.

This clonotype came up a few times. The chain has TRBV19 and TRBJ1-5; D possibly corresponds to TRBD1 (6 bases). Trimming removed 7 bases from V and 10 bases from J, with 20 bases in between. Germline V gives CDR1 LNHDA, CDR2 SQIVND (reference sequence). This CDR3 is built from 14 residues. This CDR3 is CASTGRGAGEPQHF. The CDR3 nucleotides read TGTGCCAGTACCGGCCGGGGGGCAGGGGAACCCCAGCATTTT.

The chain has TRBV9 and TRBJ2-1; 11 bases are shared with TRBD2. The length of the CDR3 is 17 residues. The V and J ends lost 3 bases and 3 bases, in that order; junction bases with no gene match: 8. The germline V gene encodes CDR1 SGDLS and CDR2 YYNGEE. CDR3 amino acids: CASSAAPGTSGYNEQFF. The CDR3 DNA follows: TGTGCCAGCAGCGCAGCTCCCGGGACTAGCGGCTACAATGAGCAGTTCTTC.

This clonotype was counted a few times. V gene TRBV6-1 combines with J gene TRBJ2-7; 7 nucleotides line up with TRBD1. CDR3 length: 14 residues. Germline CDR1 and CDR2: MNHNS and SASEGT. V gave up 6 bases and J gave up 7 bases; unmatched junction bases: 12. The CDR3 spells CASSPSQGITEQYF. The CDR3 DNA reads TGTGCCAGCAGCCCCTCACAGGGGATTACGGAGCAGTACTTC.

This clonotype showed up many times. The chain combines TRBV29-1 with TRBJ1-1, with D possibly being TRBD1 (5 bases). Germline CDR1 is SQVTM and CDR2 is ANQGSEA. This CDR3 has 13 amino acids. V lost 7 bases and J lost 5, with 17 bases in between. The CDR3 reads CSGNRDFGTEAFF. CDR3 bases: TGCAGCGGGAACCGGGACTTTGGAACTGAAGCTTTCTTT.

This clonotype was counted at least ten times. The rearrangement links TRBV6-5 to TRBJ2-7; TRBD1 matches at 8 bases. Germline V gives CDR1 MNHEY, CDR2 SVGAGI. The CDR3 is 15 amino acids. With V trimmed by 2 bases and J by 0 bases, 3 bases remained unmatched. CDR3 sequence (DNA): TGTGCCAGCAGTTACACAGGGGGGAGCTCCTACGAGCAGTACTTC. The encoded protein is CASSYTGGSSYEQYF.

This sequence joins TRBV7-2 and TRBJ2-2, with D perhaps matching TRBD1 or TRBD2 (5 bases each). Per germline, CDR1 SGHTA and CDR2 FQGNSA. The CDR3 has 15 residues. V lost 5 bases and J 4 bases, leaving 14 bases between the germline ends. The CDR3 bases are TGTGCCAGCAGCGCTTCCGGGACCCTCACCGGGGAGCTGTTTTTT. Its translation is CASSASGTLTGELFF.

In this sample, this clonotype turned up a few times. The chain has TRBV19 and TRBJ2-1; D is possibly TRBD1 or TRBD2 (9 bases each). V was clipped by 4 bases and J by 5 bases, with 18 bases between them. Germline V gene sequence: CDR1 LNHDA, CDR2 SQIVND (reference sequence). There are 16 residues in the CDR3. CDR3 DNA: TGTGCCAGTAGTAGAGGACAGGGGACTAGCAACAATGAGCAGTTCTTC. Its protein is CASSRGQGTSNNEQFF.

The rearrangement joins TRBV14 to TRBJ2-3, with TRBD2 matching over 12 bases. Looked up from germline, CDR1 is SGHDN and CDR2 is FVKESK. The length of the CDR3 is 17 residues. With V trimmed by 3 bases and J by 2 bases, 6 bases remained unmatched. CDR3 in DNA: TGTGCCAGCAGCCAGGAAGGACTAGCGGGAACCACAGATACGCAGTATTTT. It yields the protein CASSQEGLAGTTDTQYF.

The chain couples TRBV24-1 to TRBJ2-5; perhaps D is TRBD1 or TRBD2 (5 bases each). CDR3 length equals 15 residues. With 4 bases removed from V and 4 bases from J, the gap between germline ends came to 15 bases. The germline CDR1 and CDR2 sequences are KGHDR and SFDVKD. The CDR3 sequence is CATSEPGTTRETQYF. The CDR3 nucleotides are TGTGCCACCAGTGAGCCCGGGACGACGCGAGAGACCCAGTACTTC.

A few counts support this clonotype. The chain recombines TRBV24-1 with TRBJ2-3, with D perhaps assigned TRBD1 or TRBD2 (5 bases each). CDR1 and CDR2 (germline): KGHDR, SFDVKD. This CDR3 has 15 residues. Trimming removed 5 bases at V and 3 bases at J, with 14 bases between. Here the CDR3 reads CATSAPGPKTDTQYF. The CDR3 nucleotides read TGTGCCACCAGTGCACCGGGACCAAAGACAGATACGCAGTATTTT.

Ten or more counts support this clonotype. This chain connects TRBV7-6 to TRBJ1-1; 7 bases fit TRBD1. This CDR3 region has 14 residues. The V segment lost 5 bases and the J segment 2 bases; nucleotides outside the gene matches: 5. Germline V lookup: CDR1 SGHVS, CDR2 FNYEAQ. The CDR3 region has the DNA TGTGCCAGCAGCAGGGACAGAATTAACACTGAAGCTTTCTTT. Protein: CASSRDRINTEAFF.

This clonotype was observed a few times. V gene TRBV30 combines with J gene TRBJ1-6; D uncertain. CDR1 and CDR2 from the germline V gene are GTSNPN and SVGIG (reference sequence). Trimming took 0 bases from V and 6 from J, leaving 12 bases between them. CDR3 size: 15 residues. The CDR3 region is CAWSVLGIANSPLHF. The CDR3 DNA reads as TGTGCCTGGAGTGTTTTGGGGATAGCTAATTCACCCCTCCACTTT.

The sample holds many counts of this clonotype. This chain links TRBV29-1 with TRBJ2-1, with D tentatively TRBD1 (6 bases). The V and J ends lost 0 bases and 12 bases respectively, with 15 bases between them. The germline CDR1 and CDR2 sequences are SQVTM and ANQGSEA. The CDR3 totals 13 residues. The CDR3, as DNA: TGCAGCGTTGAAGAAAAATACAGGGAGTCGCAGTTCTTC. This codes for CSVEEKYRESQFF.